One sample yielded the 14 T cell receptor beta chains listed below, sequenced in a study of T cells in Graves' hyperthyroidism and ophthalmopathy. The TCR beta CDR3 regions underwent amplification using RNA transcripts as the source. RT-PCR in the first round (using the HTBI primer set) targeted the TCR CDR3. In TCRdb, the multiplex PCR reads were re-called with MiXCR into one record per CDR3 protein. The sample has 700,000 or so distinct CDR3 sequences, about 17% seen once; the top ten hold under 9.5%. Sequenced material: blood. The origin of the receptors is a man in his late teens or twenties with Graves' hyperthyroidism.

This clonotype was seen a handful of times. The chain couples TRBV25-1 to TRBJ2-7; no definite D call. V was pared by 5 bases and J by 5 bases, with 1 base between. The CDR3 contains 9 residues. Germline V gene lookup returns CDR1 MGHDK and CDR2 SYGVNS. The chain's CDR3 is CASSNEQYF. Written as DNA, the CDR3 is TGTGCCAGCAGTAACGAGCAGTACTTC.

The chain links TRBV7-8 to TRBJ2-2, with TRBD1 identical over 7 bases. The CDR3 length is 14 residues. J was trimmed by 1 base and V by 7 bases; bases with no gene match: 3. CDR1 is SGHVS and CDR2 is FQNEAQ in the germline V gene. CDR3 coding DNA: TGTGCCAGCAAAGGACAGGAGAACACCGGGGAGCTGTTTTTT. It codes for CASKGQENTGELFF.

This clonotype occurred a few times. The genes are TRBV20-1 and TRBJ1-5; TRBD1 aligns across 10 bases. Trimming cost V 5 bases and J 7 bases; bases outside gene matches: 8. From germline, CDR1 is DFQATT and CDR2 SNEGSKA (reference sequence). This CDR3 region has 14 residues. The DNA for the CDR3 is TGCAGTGCTGGACAGGGGGTGAATCGGCAGCCCCAGCATTTT. Its protein is CSAGQGVNRQPQHF.

This clonotype was seen ten or more times. This chain uses TRBV2 with TRBJ1-4; 11 nucleotides agree with TRBD1. There are 13 residues in the CDR3. The germline V gene has CDR1 SNHLY and CDR2 FYNNEI. CDR3 sequence (DNA): TGTGCTTATACAGGGACAGGGGGTGCAAAACTGTTTTTT. Translating it yields CAYTGTGGAKLFF.

The V and J genes are TRBV7-9 and TRBJ1-1; D unclear. The CDR3 is 13 residues long. Trimming pared 1 base from V and 5 bases from J, leaving 8 bases between. The V gene's germline CDR1 is SEHNR and CDR2 FQNEAQ (reference sequence). Written as DNA, the CDR3 is TGTGCCAGCAGCTTAGGGGTCCCGACTGAAGCTTTCTTT. This sequence encodes CASSLGVPTEAFF.

This clonotype was detected a few times. The chain combines TRBV7-6 with TRBJ2-4; no clear D. The CDR3 spans 13 residues. Germline V gene lookup returns CDR1 SGHVS and CDR2 FNYEAQ. V lost 3 bases to trimming and J lost 12 bases, with 15 bases between them. The CDR3 DNA sequence: TGTGCCAGCAGCTTGGACGACGTGAGGCATCAGTACTTC. Translation: CASSLDDVRHQYF.

J is TRBJ2-3 and V is TRBV20-1, with TRBD1 identical over 8 bases. Losses at the gene ends were 5 bases for V and 2 bases for J; bases not matched to a gene: 3. The CDR3 runs to 13 residues. Germline V gene sequence: CDR1 DFQATT, CDR2 SNEGSKA (reference sequence). CDR3 region: CSAPDRDTDTQYF. The CDR3 bases are TGCAGTGCTCCGGACAGGGACACAGATACGCAGTATTTT.

The sample holds many counts of this clonotype. The chain recombines TRBV28 with TRBJ2-7; TRBD1 matches 9 bases. The CDR3 loop spans 15 amino acids. Per the germline V gene, CDR1 is MDHEN and CDR2 is SYDVKM. Trimming removed 3 bases from V and 3 bases from J; junction bases left unmatched: 6. CDR3 DNA sequence: TGTGCCAGCAGTTTCCGGGACAGGGCATTCTACGAGCAGTACTTC. Its protein is CASSFRDRAFYEQYF.

J is TRBJ1-4 and V is TRBV4-1, with TRBD1 as a possible D gene (6 bases). Germline-derived CDR1 and CDR2 are MGHRA and YSYEKL. There are 14 residues in the CDR3. Trimming stripped 4 bases from V and 7 bases from J, with 13 bases between. The CDR3: CASSLRRGGEKLFF. The CDR3 DNA is TGCGCCAGCAGCCTCCGGAGGGGGGGTGAAAAACTGTTTTTT.

This clonotype was recorded a few times. For the CDR3, the DNA is TGTGCCAGCAGTTACGGTAGGGTTGGTCAGCCCCAGCATTTT. This codes for CASSYGRVGQPQHF. The chain carries TRBV6-6 and TRBJ1-5; the D is unclear. V was trimmed by 2 bases and J by 6 bases, leaving 11 bases between them. The CDR3 contains 14 residues. The germline CDR1 and CDR2 sequences are MNHNY and SVGAGI (reference sequence).

In this sample, this clonotype turned up a few times. The chain employs TRBV11-2 and TRBJ1-5, with 9 bases aligning to TRBD1. The ends lost 1 base at V and 6 bases at J; junction bases unmatched: 4. The CDR3 is made up of 15 amino acids. Germline loops: CDR1 SGHAT, CDR2 FQNNGV. This chain's CDR3 is CASSLGTGVGQPQHF. DNA for the CDR3: TGTGCCAGCAGCTTAGGGACAGGGGTCGGTCAGCCCCAGCATTTT.

V gene TRBV7-9 combines with J gene TRBJ2-5; D is possibly TRBD1 (7 bases). The V and J ends lost 5 bases and 5 bases respectively, with 18 bases between them. Germline V CDR1 and CDR2: SEHNR, FQNEAQ (reference sequence). This CDR3 has 15 amino acids. The CDR3 reads CASSHPGGPPETQYF. The CDR3 bases are TGTGCCAGCAGCCACCCAGGGGGGCCACCGGAGACCCAGTACTTC.

This clonotype occurred many times. This rearrangement joins TRBV3-1 to TRBJ2-7; 8 bases fit TRBD1. V shed 3 bases, J shed 1 base, and the junction held 8 bases outside the gene matches. The germline gives CDR1 LGHDT, CDR2 YNNKEL (reference sequence). This CDR3 is 16 amino acids long. The CDR3, as DNA: TGTGCCAGCAGCCAGGCCGGGACAGGTTTGTCCTACGAGCAGTACTTC. Protein: CASSQAGTGLSYEQYF.

This clonotype occurred many times. The J gene is TRBJ2-2, the V gene TRBV2; D remains unclear. The CDR3 runs to 14 residues. Trimming took off 0 bases at V and 4 bases at J, with 6 bases between the two ends. Per germline, CDR1 SNHLY and CDR2 FYNNEI. As DNA, the CDR3 is TGTGCCAGCAGTGAAGCGAGGAGCACCGGGGAGCTGTTTTTT. It yields the protein CASSEARSTGELFF.